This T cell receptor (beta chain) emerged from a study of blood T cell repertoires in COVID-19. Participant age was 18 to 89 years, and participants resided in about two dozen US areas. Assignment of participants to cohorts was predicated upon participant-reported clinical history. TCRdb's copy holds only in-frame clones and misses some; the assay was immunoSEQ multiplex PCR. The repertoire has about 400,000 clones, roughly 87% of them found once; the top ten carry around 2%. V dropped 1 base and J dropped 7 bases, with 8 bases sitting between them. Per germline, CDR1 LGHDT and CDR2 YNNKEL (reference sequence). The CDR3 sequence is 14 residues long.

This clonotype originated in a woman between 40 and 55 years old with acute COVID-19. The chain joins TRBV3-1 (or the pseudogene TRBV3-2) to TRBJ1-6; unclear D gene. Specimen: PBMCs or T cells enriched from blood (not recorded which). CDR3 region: CASSQVAGNSPLHF. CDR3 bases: TGTGCCAGCAGCCAAGTGGCGGGAAATTCACCCCTCCACTTT.